A single T cell receptor (beta chain) is shown here with its context. Its antigen is currently unknown. Starting from roughly 0.55 ug of total RNA, TCR libraries were made with linear amplification. TCRdb redid the calling of the reads with MiXCR, one entry per CDR3 protein. There are approximately 200,000 distinct CDR3 sequences in the sample; around three quarters occur only once, and approximately 2.5% lies in the top ten. The source of the sample is a study of healthy donors' naive CD4 and CD8 T cells. Background on the study: Donors spanned ages 20-25, 40-50 and 60-70 years, half female.

Study-wide findings and caveats: Positive CDR3 charge linked to CD4+ cells, negative to CD8+ cells. A reported CD4+/CD8+ bias affected most V and J genes in naive cells.

This CDR3 region has 11 residues. J was trimmed by 6 bases and V by 7 bases; bases with no gene match: 3. Per the germline V gene, CDR1 is MNHEY and CDR2 is SVGAGI. The sequenced material came from naive CD4+ and CD8+ T cells sorted from blood, pooled from several donors. The chain carries TRBV6-5 and TRBJ2-7; 7 bases map to TRBD1. This clonotype was sampled from a pool of human donors in good health; the sample pools cells from several healthy donors. The CDR3: CASTAGGEQYF. The CDR3 nucleotides are TGTGCCAGCACCGCAGGGGGCGAGCAGTACTTC.